The entry below gives a single T cell receptor (beta chain) sequence along with its context. Here immunoSEQ multiplex PCR was the method, and the copy in TCRdb shows in-frame clones only, minus some. The sample gives millions of clones, more than 90% of which show up once; roughly 0.15% is in the top ten. This sample is part of a study of shared clonotypes between healthy human individuals. Trimming left V 3 bases short and J 10 bases short, with 22 bases between. The CDR3 covers 15 residues. Germline V gives CDR1 SGDLS, CDR2 YYNGEE. The receptor was derived from a man between 18 and 29 years old in good health. The sequencing sample was made of naive CD4+ T cells sorted from blood. Subset indicated: CD45RA+ positively selected. This chain links TRBV9 with TRBJ1-1; a weak D match, TRBD1 (6 bases). CDR3 in DNA: TGTGCCAGCAGCGATGCGATCAGTCTCGACAGGCCAGCTTTCTTT. This encodes CASSDAISLDRPAFF.